This T cell receptor beta chain was documented in a study of cytomegalovirus exposure and HLA in healthy donors. The V end was cut by 5 bases, the J end by 4 bases, with 18 bases between. Germline V gene sequence: CDR1 LNHNV, CDR2 YYDKDF (reference sequence). The CDR3 totals 16 residues. 60 Vbeta and 13 Jbeta primers were used in PCR. TCRdb's table, derived via immunoSEQ multiplex PCR, lists solely in-frame clones and lacks some. The sample lists more than 150,000 clones, 87% occurring once. The source material was PBMCs. The receptor's source is a girl less than two years old in good health and CMV-seronegative. This chain connects TRBV15 to TRBJ2-1, with D tentatively TRBD2 (6 bases). CDR3: CATSFQRGGLYNEQFF. CDR3 coding DNA: TGTGCCACCAGCTTTCAAAGAGGAGGGTTGTACAATGAGCAGTTCTTC.